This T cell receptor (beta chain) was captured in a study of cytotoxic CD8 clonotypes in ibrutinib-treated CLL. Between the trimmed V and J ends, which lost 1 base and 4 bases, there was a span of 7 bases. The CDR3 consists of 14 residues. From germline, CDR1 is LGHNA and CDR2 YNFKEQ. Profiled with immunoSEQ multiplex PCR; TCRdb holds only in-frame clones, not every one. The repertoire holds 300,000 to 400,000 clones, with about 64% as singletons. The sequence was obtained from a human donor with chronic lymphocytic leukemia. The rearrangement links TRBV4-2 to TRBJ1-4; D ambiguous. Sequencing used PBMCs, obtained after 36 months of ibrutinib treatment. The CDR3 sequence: CASSQVGINEKLFF. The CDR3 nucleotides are TGTGCCAGCAGCCAAGTCGGAATTAATGAAAAACTGTTTTTT.